The T cell receptor beta chain under discussion was sequenced for a study of blood T cell repertoires in COVID-19. Sequencing used immunoSEQ multiplex PCR; TCRdb keeps in-frame clones, though not all of them. The sample shows roughly 64,000 clones, roughly 70% of them seen only once. The CDR3 covers 18 residues. This sequence was found in a woman in her sixties who had been exposed to COVID-19. Sequencing was performed on PBMCs or T cells enriched from blood (not recorded which). The chain links TRBV21-1 to TRBJ2-1; TRBD2, the table's D call, lacks a check against the DNA. TRBV21-1 is classified as a pseudogene. In DNA, the CDR3 is TGTGCCTGCGGGAATGGACTCCTCCTCAAGGGCTCCTACAATGAGCAGTTCTTC. Protein sequence: CACGNGLLLKGSYNEQFF.